The 23 T cell receptor beta chains listed next were all sequenced from one sample in a study of OX40 agonist ivuxolimab in advanced cancers. Clones were sequenced by immunoSEQ multiplex PCR, and TCRdb holds only the in-frame ones, with some missing. The table has almost 15,000 clones, 60% to 80% seen once; the top ten hold 30% to 35%. Sequenced material: CD4+ or CD8+ T cells sorted from blood, taken in a trial of the OX40 agonist ivuxolimab. The source is an adult with an advanced solid tumor such as melanoma, head and neck, liver or kidney cancer.

The chain joins TRBV2 to TRBJ2-5, with D possibly matching TRBD2 (6 bases). Germline CDR1 SNHLY, CDR2 FYNNEI. The V end was cut by 1 base, the J end by 1 base, with 7 bases between. The CDR3 runs to 14 residues. The CDR3 is CASSEGRVQETQYF. The CDR3 DNA reads TGTGCCAGCAGTGAAGGGAGGGTCCAAGAGACCCAGTACTTC.

The chain has TRBV11-2 and TRBJ2-1; D is possibly TRBD2 (5 bases). Deletions cut 5 bases from V and 3 bases from J, with 11 bases between. The CDR3 totals 14 residues. Germline lookup yields CDR1 SGHAT and CDR2 FQNNGV. DNA for the CDR3: TGTGCCAGCAGCCCCCCCGGGGTCTACAATGAGCAGTTCTTC. Translating gives CASSPPGVYNEQFF.

The V and J genes are TRBV7-8 and TRBJ2-3; D is unclear. V was shortened by 4 bases and J by 3 bases, with 11 bases between the two germline ends. Germline V gene sequence: CDR1 SGHVS, CDR2 FQNEAQ. CDR3 length: 14 amino acids. The CDR3 sequence is CASSSSLGTDTQYF. The CDR3 DNA reads TGTGCCAGCAGCTCTTCTCTAGGAACAGATACGCAGTATTTT.

This chain uses TRBV4-3 with TRBJ2-2; D tentatively reads TRBD1 or TRBD2 (5 bases each). Looked up from germline, CDR1 is LGHNA and CDR2 is YSLEER. V lost 0 bases to trimming and J lost 6 bases, with 14 bases between them. This CDR3 contains 16 residues. CDR3 residues: CASSQDGGLPAGELFF. DNA for the CDR3: TGCGCCAGCAGCCAAGATGGGGGTCTCCCCGCCGGGGAGCTGTTTTTT.

This chain connects TRBV6-6 to TRBJ1-2; D call uncertain. CDR1 and CDR2 from the germline V gene are MNHNY and SVGAGI (reference sequence). Trimming took off 4 bases at V and 4 bases at J, with 7 bases between the two ends. The CDR3 sequence is 12 residues long. In DNA form, the CDR3 reads TGTGCCAGCAGTTTAGGAGGCTATGGCTACACCTTC. This codes for CASSLGGYGYTF.

DNA for the CDR3: TGCGCCAGCAGCTCTCGACAGGGGAACTACGAGCAGTACTTC. This encodes CASSSRQGNYEQYF. The chain employs TRBV5-1 and TRBJ2-7; TRBD1 matches at 8 bases. V was clipped by 3 bases and J by 3 bases; unmatched bases: 5. The CDR3 totals 14 residues. From germline, CDR1 is SGHRS and CDR2 YFSETQ.

This chain joins TRBV7-6 and TRBJ1-5, with D hard to call. The CDR3 runs 15 residues. The germline V and J ends were trimmed by 1 base and 7 bases, with 14 bases remaining between them. Germline V lookup: CDR1 SGHVS, CDR2 FNYEAQ. CDR3 residues: CASSLDMGRDQPQHF. As DNA, the CDR3 is TGTGCCAGCAGCTTAGATATGGGGAGAGACCAGCCCCAGCATTTT.

The chain has TRBV7-9 and TRBJ1-1; D is unclear. The germline V gene encodes CDR1 SEHNR and CDR2 FQNEAQ (reference sequence). The CDR3 sequence is 14 residues long. The V and J ends lost 4 bases and 1 base respectively, with 10 bases between them. CDR3 nucleotide sequence: TGTGCCAGCAGCTCCCCCCCAACGAACACTGAAGCTTTCTTT. Its protein product is CASSSPPTNTEAFF.

The chain recombines TRBV7-2 with TRBJ1-5; D gene ambiguous. The V gene lost 1 base and the J gene lost 6 bases, with 13 bases spanning the gap. The CDR3 covers 15 residues. Looked up from germline, CDR1 is SGHTA and CDR2 is FQGNSA. The CDR3 nucleotides read TGTGCCAGCAGCTTAGAGATTTTAGGGAGTCAGCCCCAGCATTTT. Its protein product is CASSLEILGSQPQHF. The full variable domain, completed using reference TRBV7-2 and TRBJ1-5, is GAGVSQSPSNKVTEKGKDVELRCDPISGHTALYWYRQSLGQGLEFLIYFQGNSAPDKSGLPSDRFSAERTGGSVSTLTIQRTQQEDSAVYLCASSLEILGSQPQHFGDGTRLSIL.

The chain couples TRBV7-2 to TRBJ1-1; D remains unclear. The V end was cut by 5 bases, the J end by 3 bases, with 13 bases between. The CDR3 has 14 residues. Germline V gene data show CDR1 as SGHTA and CDR2 as FQGNSA. CDR3: CASSHRTSDTEAFF. CDR3 nucleotides: TGTGCCAGCAGCCATCGGACCTCGGACACTGAAGCTTTCTTT.

The chain recombines TRBV7-9 with TRBJ2-3; 9 bases are shared with TRBD1. V dropped 2 bases and J dropped 2; count of bases not matched to a gene: 2. The CDR3 loop spans 15 amino acids. Germline V gene sequence: CDR1 SEHNR, CDR2 FQNEAQ (reference sequence). CDR3 sequence reads: CASSLTQGATDTQYF. The CDR3 DNA sequence: TGTGCCAGCAGCTTAACACAGGGGGCCACAGATACGCAGTATTTT.

J is TRBJ2-1 and V is TRBV5-4; D unclear. V was shortened by 4 bases and J by 5 bases, with 7 bases between the two germline ends. Germline CDR1 is SGHNT and CDR2 is YYREEE (reference sequence). There are 12 residues in the CDR3. The CDR3 region is CASSGWDNEQFF. The CDR3 DNA reads TGTGCCAGCAGCGGGTGGGACAATGAGCAGTTCTTC.

The J gene is TRBJ2-6, the V gene TRBV30; D not resolved. The CDR3 is 16 residues long. Trimming took 2 bases from V and 0 from J, leaving 11 bases between them. CDR1 is GTSNPN, CDR2 SVGIG, per germline (reference sequence). CDR3 in DNA: TGTGCCTGGAGTCCCCTTTTTGGCTCTGGGGCCAACGTCCTGACTTTC. It encodes CAWSPLFGSGANVLTF.

This chain uses TRBV11-3 with TRBJ2-7, with 7 bases fitting TRBD2. V lost 3 bases, J lost 3 bases, and 11 bases stayed unmatched. Germline loops: CDR1 SGHNT, CDR2 YENEEA. The CDR3 has 16 amino acids. The CDR3 sequence is CASSFLKAGPFYEQYF. DNA of the CDR3: TGTGCCAGCAGCTTCTTAAAAGCGGGGCCTTTCTACGAGCAGTACTTC.

CDR3 region: CASSHMDRVPYNEQFF. Here the CDR3 DNA reads TGCGCCAGCAGCCATATGGACAGGGTTCCCTACAATGAGCAGTTCTTC. J is TRBJ2-1 and V is TRBV4-1, with 8 nucleotides matching TRBD1. Germline V lookup: CDR1 MGHRA, CDR2 YSYEKL. The ends lost 3 bases at V and 2 bases at J; junction bases unmatched: 6. The CDR3 has 16 residues.

This chain uses TRBV7-6 with TRBJ2-2, with a possible D match to TRBD1 (5 bases). This CDR3 contains 15 residues. Germline values: CDR1 SGHVS, CDR2 FNYEAQ. V lost 3 bases, J lost 2 bases, and 10 bases lay in between. The CDR3 loop is CASSFFDSNTGELFF. CDR3 nucleotide sequence: TGTGCCAGCAGCTTTTTCGACAGCAACACCGGGGAGCTGTTTTTT.

The chain has TRBV9 and TRBJ1-2, with no clear D. This CDR3 has 14 residues. Germline V CDR1 and CDR2: SGDLS, YYNGEE. V lost 0 bases, J lost 2 bases, and 8 bases lay in between. CDR3: CASSVGEVNYGYTF. Here the CDR3 DNA reads TGTGCCAGCAGCGTAGGTGAGGTCAACTATGGCTACACCTTC.

This clone turned up a few times. V is TRBV27 and J is TRBJ1-6; 7 positions match TRBD1. V was pared by 7 bases and J by 7 bases, with 10 bases of the junction left unmatched. The CDR3 length is 15 residues. CDR1 is MNHEY and CDR2 is SMNVEV in the germline V gene (reference sequence). This CDR3 reads CASISGTEGNSPLHF. The CDR3 DNA sequence: TGTGCCAGCATATCCGGGACAGAGGGAAATTCACCCCTCCACTTT.

The V gene is TRBV14, the J gene TRBJ1-4, with a tentative D call TRBD1 (5 bases). This CDR3 comprises 16 residues. Germline CDR1 reads SGHDN; CDR2 reads FVKESK. The V end was cut by 3 bases, the J end by 8 bases, with 19 bases between. For the CDR3, the DNA is TGTGCCAGCAGCCATTCTACGAGGGGAGTTCGCGAAAAACTGTTTTTT. Residues: CASSHSTRGVREKLFF.

The V call is TRBV9, the J call TRBJ1-5; unclear D gene. The germline V gene has CDR1 SGDLS and CDR2 YYNGEE. This CDR3 is 14 amino acids long. Between the trimmed V and J ends, which lost 3 bases and 3 bases, there was a span of 10 bases. The CDR3 nucleotides are TGTGCCAGCAGCGAGGACGGACTCAATCAGCCCCAGCATTTT. Translated, it gives CASSEDGLNQPQHF.

The V and J genes are TRBV27 and TRBJ2-3; D not certain. Germline V CDR1 and CDR2: MNHEY, SMNVEV (reference sequence). The CDR3 has 12 amino acids. Trimming took off 3 bases at V and 6 bases at J, with 7 bases between the two ends. The CDR3, as DNA: TGTGCCAGCAGTTTGGGTGGGGATACGCAGTATTTT. Translated: CASSLGGDTQYF.

The rearrangement uses TRBV27 and TRBJ2-1; tentative D call: TRBD1 (5 bases). The CDR3 sequence is 14 residues long. Germline CDR1 reads MNHEY; CDR2 reads SMNVEV (reference sequence). Trimming took off 5 bases at V and 8 bases at J, with 16 bases between the two ends. The CDR3 coding sequence is TGTGCCAGCAGTCCCTGGGGCCTCGTCGATGAGCAGTTCTTC. It specifies CASSPWGLVDEQFF.

Remarks on this clone: At the DNA level, this CDR3 is encoded by other sequences in the same sample as well. This chain uses TRBV7-2 with TRBJ2-7, with unresolved D. The germline V gene has CDR1 SGHTA and CDR2 FQGNSA. The CDR3 length is 14 residues. V was trimmed by 1 base and J by 0 bases, leaving 7 bases between them. The CDR3: CASSLGDSSYEQYF. CDR3 coding DNA: TGTGCCAGCAGCTTAGGCGACTCCTCCTACGAGCAGTACTTC.